The clone carrying this T cell receptor (beta chain) has just a few counts. Its cognate antigen is unknown. V shed 0 bases and J shed 5 bases, with 14 bases lying between them. The germline CDR1 and CDR2 sequences are SGHRS and YFSETQ. The CDR3 loop spans 16 amino acids. These data come from a study of beta chain features in type 1 diabetes. Findings and caveats of the study: Type 1 diabetes patients showed a moderate but significant shortening of TCRB CDR3s in all four CD4+ subsets.

Expressed TCRB transcripts were sequenced because the entire RNA isolate underwent reverse transcription. Sequencing used immunoSEQ multiplex PCR; TCRdb keeps in-frame clones, though not all of them. The table lists around 140,000 clones, 9% of them singletons, with 0.75% in the top ten. What was sequenced was central memory CD4+ T cells from blood. This clonotype originated in a man between 25 and 39 years old with type 1 diabetes. The gene calls are TRBV5-1 and TRBJ1-4, with unresolved D. For the CDR3, the DNA is TGCGCCAGCAGCTTGGGCCCTGCAGGCTCGAATGAAAAACTGTTTTTT. It is translated as CASSLGPAGSNEKLFF.